Listed below are T cell receptor beta chains from one sample, sequenced in a study of shared clonotypes between healthy human individuals. Generated by immunoSEQ multiplex PCR, the TCRdb table keeps only in-frame clones and is missing some. The sample has 2 million to 2.5 million clones, approximately 90% seen once. The sample comprised naive CD4+ T cells from PBMCs. All receptors come from a young man in good health. Some clones in this sample may be carry-over from other donors' samples. Both conserved end residues are part of each CDR3. The D gene is left open where the match is weak. Size is omitted from some rows. Given values are once, few, many or a class for expanded clones.

V gene	J gene	clone size	D gene	CDR3 protein	CDR3 DNA
TRBV28	TRBJ1-3	once	-	CASSSAGTGNTIYF	TGTGCCAGCAGTTCTGCGGGGACTGGAAACACCATATATTTT
TRBV12-5	TRBJ2-1	-	-	CASGPRGGGSRDEQFF	TGTGCTAGTGGCCCCCGTGGGGGCGGGAGTCGGGATGAGCAGTTCTTC
TRBV7-2	TRBJ1-5	-	-	CASSLFGGSLTPQHF	TGTGCCAGCAGCTTATTTGGGGGAAGTCTTACGCCCCAGCATTTT
TRBV6-4	TRBJ1-5	-	-	CASSAGLRSNQPQHF	TGTGCCAGCAGTGCCGGGTTGCGAAGCAATCAGCCCCAGCATTTT
TRBV7-9	TRBJ1-3	-	-	CASRSTWSSRSNSGNTIYF	TGTGCCAGCAGATCCACGTGGTCGAGCCGATCGAACTCTGGAAACACCATATATTTT
TRBV7-9	TRBJ2-4	-	TRBD2	CASSLASGRAQNIQYF	TGTGCCAGCAGCCTAGCTAGCGGGAGGGCCCAAAACATTCAGTACTTC
TRBV7-2	TRBJ2-1	-	TRBD2	CASSPMGLAGSYNEQFF	TGTGCCAGCAGCCCGATGGGACTAGCGGGCTCCTACAATGAGCAGTTCTTC
TRBV2	TRBJ2-7	-	TRBD2	CASSTTSDHEQYF	TGTGCCAGCAGTACGACTAGCGACCACGAGCAGTACTTC
TRBV11-1	TRBJ2-7	-	TRBD1	CASSLSRVDRGFSYEQYF	TGTGCCAGCAGCTTAAGCAGAGTGGACAGGGGGTTCTCCTACGAGCAGTACTTC
TRBV2	TRBJ2-5	-	-	CASSVYQETQYF	TGTGCCAGCAGCGTGTACCAAGAGACCCAGTACTTC
TRBV15	TRBJ2-3	-	-	CATSVGVSTDTQYF	TGTGCCACCAGCGTAGGCGTATCCACAGATACGCAGTATTTT
TRBV5-1	TRBJ2-3	once	TRBD1	CASSGTTGSTDTQYF	TGCGCCAGCAGCGGGACGACAGGGAGCACAGATACGCAGTATTTT
TRBV6-5	TRBJ1-2	-	TRBD1	CASSYSMAGGYGYTF	TGTGCCAGCAGTTACTCGATGGCAGGGGGGTATGGCTACACCTTC
TRBV7-2	TRBJ2-2	-	TRBD2	CASSLYGRGAGELFF	TGTGCCAGCAGCTTATACGGGAGGGGAGCCGGGGAGCTGTTTTTT
TRBV10-1	TRBJ1-3	-	-	CASSPGYSGNTIYF	TGCGCCAGCAGCCCCGGTTACTCTGGAAACACCATATATTTT
TRBV6-5	TRBJ2-3	once	-	CASGRGGTDTQYF	TGTGCCTCCGGGAGAGGGGGCACAGATACGCAGTATTTT
TRBV28	TRBJ2-5	-	-	CASSLSGEETQYF	TGTGCCAGCAGTCTCTCTGGGGAAGAGACCCAGTACTTC
TRBV11-2	TRBJ2-3	-	-	CASSSIRAGTDTQYF	TGTGCCAGCAGCTCGATTAGAGCCGGCACAGATACGCAGTATTTT
TRBV27	TRBJ2-3	-	-	CASSSLAFSTDTQYF	TGTGCCAGCAGTTCGTTAGCTTTTAGCACAGATACGCAGTATTTT
TRBV9	TRBJ2-4	-	TRBD2	CASSAELAGGAKNIQYF	TGTGCCAGCAGCGCCGAACTAGCGGGAGGGGCAAAAAACATTCAGTACTTC
TRBV28	TRBJ2-2	-	TRBD2	CASSDTGGIGRARTGELFF	TGTGCCAGCTCAGACACCGGGGGGATCGGGAGGGCCCGCACCGGGGAGCTGTTTTTT
TRBV10-3	TRBJ2-1	-	-	CAISEPRPYLLHEQFF	TGTGCCATCAGTGAGCCACGTCCTTACCTTCTGCATGAGCAGTTCTTC
TRBV7-9	TRBJ2-1	once	TRBD1	CASSSIQGSNEQFF	TGTGCCAGCAGCTCAATACAGGGGAGTAATGAGCAGTTCTTC
TRBV4-1	TRBJ2-4	few	-	CASSQAEDRNIQYF	TGCGCCAGCAGCCAAGCGGAGGACAGAAACATTCAGTACTTC
TRBV7-8	TRBJ2-1	-	-	CASSAELRHEQFF	TGTGCCAGCAGCGCCGAATTGAGGCATGAGCAGTTCTTC
TRBV5-4	TRBJ2-7	-	-	CASSFRGGYGYEQYF	TGTGCCAGCAGCTTCCGAGGGGGTTATGGTTACGAGCAGTACTTC
TRBV4-2	TRBJ1-2	few	-	CASSPVPINNYGYTF	TGTGCCAGCAGCCCGGTCCCAATCAACAACTATGGCTACACCTTC
TRBV4-3	TRBJ1-2	once	-	CASSQDLLGGSYGYTF	TGCGCCAGCAGCCAAGATTTGCTGGGAGGGTCCTATGGCTACACCTTC
TRBV27	TRBJ2-1	-	TRBD2	CASSRAGAYNEQFF	TGTGCCAGCAGCCGGGCGGGAGCCTACAATGAGCAGTTCTTC
TRBV6-1	TRBJ2-7	-	-	CASSGQGSSYEQYF	TGTGCCAGCTCCGGGCAGGGATCAAGCTACGAGCAGTACTTC
TRBV6-4	TRBJ2-1	-	TRBD2	CASSELFLAEHVPYNEQFF	TGTGCCAGCAGTGAACTGTTTCTAGCGGAGCACGTTCCGTACAATGAGCAGTTCTTC
TRBV5-1	TRBJ2-5	-	TRBD1	CASSLGDRDVRSQYF	TGCGCCAGCAGCTTGGGGGACAGGGATGTTCGATCCCAGTACTTC
TRBV7-2	TRBJ1-1	once	-	CASSLGINMVTEAFF	TGTGCCAGCAGCTTAGGAATAAATATGGTGACTGAAGCTTTCTTT
TRBV6-1	TRBJ2-7	-	-	CASSDGLLVGQYF	TGTGCCAGCAGTGATGGTTTACTAGTCGGGCAGTACTTC
TRBV9	TRBJ2-7	-	-	CASSVQGKPGYEQYF	TGTGCCAGCAGCGTACAGGGCAAACCCGGATACGAGCAGTACTTC
TRBV5-4	TRBJ2-2	-	-	CASSLGGVNTGELFF	TGTGCCAGCAGCCTAGGGGGGGTTAACACCGGGGAGCTGTTTTTT
TRBV25-1	TRBJ2-6	-	-	CASSPLHTNSGANVLTF	TGTGCCAGCAGCCCACTCCACACGAACTCTGGGGCCAACGTCCTGACTTTC
TRBV4-1	TRBJ2-5	-	-	CASSPRGLQETQYF	TGCGCCAGCAGCCCGAGGGGATTACAAGAGACCCAGTACTTC
TRBV5-1	TRBJ2-6	-	-	CASSPPNPANVLTF	TGCGCCAGCAGCCCCCCCAACCCGGCCAACGTCCTGACTTTC
TRBV30	TRBJ2-3	-	-	CAWSPGADTQYF	TGTGCCTGGAGCCCAGGGGCAGATACGCAGTATTTT
TRBV30	TRBJ2-1	-	-	CAGGSTGRTFF	TGTGCCGGGGGATCGACGGGACGGACGTTCTTC
TRBV2	TRBJ1-1	-	TRBD1	CASSEARLKGAGNTEAFF	TGTGCCAGCAGTGAAGCGCGATTGAAGGGGGCTGGAAACACTGAAGCTTTCTTT
TRBV14	TRBJ1-3	-	TRBD1	CASSQARDRGNTIYF	TGTGCCAGCAGCCAAGCCAGGGACAGAGGAAACACCATATATTTT
TRBV2	TRBJ2-3	-	TRBD1	CASMRDRDYTDTQYF	TGTGCCAGCATGAGGGACAGGGACTACACAGATACGCAGTATTTT
TRBV30	TRBJ2-1	-	-	CACMPYNEQFF	TGTGCCTGCATGCCGTACAATGAGCAGTTCTTC
TRBV18	TRBJ2-2	-	TRBD2	CASSPSLAGPGELFF	TGTGCCAGCTCACCTTCCCTAGCGGGTCCCGGGGAGCTGTTTTTT
TRBV5-1	TRBJ1-5	-	-	CASSLGFGGGQPQHF	TGCGCCAGCAGCTTGGGGTTCGGGGGAGGTCAGCCCCAGCATTTT
TRBV21-1	TRBJ2-7	-	-	CASSCTRQGVNGEQYF	TGTGCCAGCAGCTGTACCCGACAGGGGGTAAACGGCGAGCAGTACTTC
TRBV11-1	TRBJ2-1	-	-	CASSPGLGGRVNEQFF	TGTGCCAGCAGCCCAGGGTTGGGGGGTCGGGTCAATGAGCAGTTCTTC
TRBV6-1	TRBJ2-7	-	TRBD1	CASSGGQGSYEQYF	TGTGCCAGCAGTGGAGGACAGGGCTCCTACGAGCAGTACTTC
TRBV5-1	TRBJ1-2	few	-	CASSPYLGGGIGYTF	TGCGCCAGCAGCCCCTACCTGGGGGGTGGCATTGGCTACACCTTC
TRBV5-1	TRBJ2-1	-	TRBD2	CASSPGGTPNEQFF	TGCGCCAGCAGCCCGGGGGGGACTCCTAATGAGCAGTTCTTC
TRBV7-9	TRBJ1-4	-	-	CASSFFPKKSTNEKLFF	TGTGCCAGCAGCTTTTTCCCTAAGAAGTCAACTAATGAAAAACTGTTTTTT